The 18 T cell receptor beta chains presented below share a single source sample, sequenced in a study of graft-versus-host responses after intestinal transplantation. Here immunoSEQ multiplex PCR was the method, and the copy in TCRdb shows in-frame clones only, minus some. Among 8,000 to 9,500 clones listed, 31% were seen once. This material consisted of alloreactive CD4+ T cells from a mixed lymphocyte reaction culture, taken before intestinal transplant. The subset denotes: CFSE-low proliferating T cells sorted from roughly six-day pre-transplant mixed lymphocyte reaction (GvH or HvG direction). The source of these receptors is a human patient who received an intestinal transplant.

This clone qualifies as medium-sized. V is TRBV2 and J is TRBJ2-1, with 12 bases aligning to TRBD2. In germline, CDR1 is SNHLY, CDR2 FYNNEI. The ends lost 5 bases at V and 9 bases at J; junction bases unmatched: 8. The CDR3 has 15 residues. In nucleotides, the CDR3 is TGTGCCAGCAGTTCTAGCGGGGGGGCATCGGGTGAGCAGTTCTTC. Amino acids: CASSSSGGASGEQFF.

This clone was seen a handful of times. This chain connects TRBV7-9 to TRBJ2-6; D is uncertain. The CDR3 runs 15 residues. The germline V gene encodes CDR1 SEHNR and CDR2 FQNEAQ (reference sequence). The V end lost 5 bases, the J end lost 0 bases, and 8 bases lay between the germline ends. In nucleotides, the CDR3 is TGTGCCAGCAGCCCAGAATACTCTGGGGCCAACGTCCTGACTTTC. Translated, it gives CASSPEYSGANVLTF.

There are a few counts of this clone. The chain has TRBV11-2 and TRBJ2-1, with 10 nucleotides matching TRBD1. Germline CDR1 and CDR2: SGHAT and FQNNGV. V lost 6 bases to trimming and J lost 6 bases; unmatched junction nucleotides: 11. There are 16 residues in the CDR3. CDR3 in DNA: TGTGCCAGCAGATATTACACCGGGACAGGGGCCAATGAGCAGTTCTTC. Residues: CASRYYTGTGANEQFF.

Sample share makes this clone large (0.1 to 1%). The sample has other DNA sequences that encode this CDR3 too. V usage is TRBV5-4 and J usage is TRBJ1-1; D remains unclear. The CDR3 consists of 18 residues. V was clipped by 1 base and J by 0 bases, with 19 bases between them. CDR1 SGHNT and CDR2 YYREEE come from the germline V gene (reference sequence). CDR3 in DNA: TGTGCCAGCAGCTTGACGAGACACGGCTGGTCGTTGAACACTGAAGCTTTCTTT. Translated, it gives CASSLTRHGWSLNTEAFF.

The V call is TRBV28, the J call TRBJ2-1; D gene unclear. CDR3 size: 12 residues. Trimming shortened V by 2 bases and J by 8 bases, and 7 bases separated the two germline ends. Germline-derived CDR1 and CDR2 are MDHEN and SYDVKM. CDR3 in DNA: TGTGCCAGCAGTTTAGGCACCGATGAGCAGTTCTTC. As protein: CASSLGTDEQFF. Looking up the rest from reference TRBV28 and TRBJ2-1 gives the full variable domain: DVKVTQSSRYLVKRTGEKVFLECVQDMDHENMFWYRQDPGLGLRLIYFSYDVKMKEKGDIPEGYSVSREKKERFSLILESASTNQTSMYLCASSLGTDEQFFGPGTRLTVL.

CDR3 DNA: TGTGCCAGCAGTTTGGACAGGAACTATGGCTACACCTTC. Translated: CASSLDRNYGYTF. This rearrangement joins TRBV28 to TRBJ1-2, with TRBD1 matching 7 bases. Germline V gene sequence: CDR1 MDHEN, CDR2 SYDVKM. The V segment lost 3 bases and the J segment 2 bases; nucleotides outside the gene matches: 0. The CDR3 is made up of 13 amino acids.

This chain joins TRBV5-4 and TRBJ2-1; 9 nucleotides match TRBD1. V dropped 2 bases and J dropped 5; count of bases not matched to a gene: 5. Germline loops: CDR1 SGHNT, CDR2 YYREEE (reference sequence). This CDR3 is 15 amino acids long. CDR3 loop: CASSLGDRANNEQFF. The DNA of the CDR3 is TGTGCCAGCAGCTTAGGGGACAGGGCAAACAATGAGCAGTTCTTC.

CDR3 nucleotides: TGTGCCAGCAAGGGGATAGCGGGGGTCACCGGGGAGCTGTTTTTT. This gives the protein CASKGIAGVTGELFF. The V call is TRBV6-1, the J call TRBJ2-2, with 9 bases matching TRBD2. Germline assignment: CDR1 MNHNS and CDR2 SASEGT. The CDR3 covers 15 residues. After removal of 7 bases from V and 4 bases from J, the junction contained 7 bases not matched to a gene.

This clone is deemed medium-sized (0.01 to 0.1%). The chain has TRBV5-4 and TRBJ2-5; 7 bases match TRBD2. Germline CDR1 reads SGHNT; CDR2 reads YYREEE (reference sequence). Trimming cost V 3 bases and J 0 bases; bases outside gene matches: 2. This CDR3 has 14 amino acids. The CDR3 sequence is CASSSGTNQETQYF. For the CDR3, the DNA is TGTGCCAGCAGCTCGGGGACTAACCAAGAGACCCAGTACTTC.

The chain combines TRBV6-5 with TRBJ2-7, with 11 bases identical to TRBD2. The CDR3 extends over 14 amino acids. The trim removed 6 bases at V and 3 bases at J, leaving 4 bases unmatched. The germline V gene has CDR1 MNHEY and CDR2 SVGAGI. The CDR3 loop is CASRRTSGFYEQYF. In DNA form, the CDR3 reads TGTGCCAGCAGAAGGACTAGCGGGTTCTACGAGCAGTACTTC.

This clone was seen a few times. This chain connects TRBV7-8 to TRBJ2-3; TRBD2 matches 7 bases. V was clipped by 1 base and J by 12 bases; unmatched bases: 4. Germline V gives CDR1 SGHVS, CDR2 FQNEAQ. The CDR3 has 12 amino acids. CDR3 coding DNA: TGTGCCAGCAGCTTAGGTGGGGGGGTTCAGTATTTT. Translating gives CASSLGGGVQYF. The complete variable domain, with remaining parts taken from reference TRBV7-8 and TRBJ2-3, reads GAGVSQSPRYKVAKRGQDVALRCDPISGHVSLFWYQQALGQGPEFLTYFQNEAQLDKSGLPSDRFFAERPEGSVSTLKIQRTQQEDSAVYLCASSLGGGVQYFGPGTRLTVL.

This clone turned up a few times. This chain connects TRBV28 to TRBJ2-7; D perhaps matches TRBD2 (5 bases). CDR1 is MDHEN and CDR2 is SYDVKM in the germline V gene. Trimming pared 7 bases from V and 5 bases from J, leaving 12 bases between. The CDR3 length is 12 residues. The CDR3 loop reads CASTTGIHEQYF. The CDR3 DNA is TGTGCCAGCACTACGGGGATCCACGAGCAGTACTTC. Full variable domain (outside the CDR3, taken from reference TRBV28 and TRBJ2-7): DVKVTQSSRYLVKRTGEKVFLECVQDMDHENMFWYRQDPGLGLRLIYFSYDVKMKEKGDIPEGYSVSREKKERFSLILESASTNQTSMYLCASTTGIHEQYFGPGTRLTVT.

This rearrangement joins TRBV5-1 to TRBJ2-7; 9 bases are shared with TRBD1. This CDR3 comprises 14 residues. Germline V gene sequence: CDR1 SGHRS, CDR2 YFSETQ. Germline trimming cut 3 bases from V and 5 bases from J; bases unmatched to any gene: 6. This CDR3 reads CASSSAGQGNEQYF. For the CDR3, the DNA is TGCGCCAGCAGCTCGGCGGGACAGGGAAACGAGCAGTACTTC. The full variable domain, completed using reference TRBV5-1 and TRBJ2-7, is KAGVTQTPRYLIKTRGQQVTLSCSPISGHRSVSWYQQTPGQGLQFLFEYFSETQRNKGNFPGRFSGRQFSNSRSEMNVSTLELGDSALYLCASSSAGQGNEQYFGPGTRLTVT.

CDR3 sequence reads: CASSYSRDEAFF. The CDR3 region has the DNA TGTGCCAGCAGTTACTCGCGAGATGAAGCTTTCTTT. The chain uses TRBV6-6 and TRBJ1-1; D gene uncertain. Germline CDR1 reads MNHNY; CDR2 reads SVGAGI (reference sequence). CDR3 length: 12 residues. V was shortened by 0 bases and J by 7 bases, with 6 bases between the two germline ends.

This clone is labeled as medium-sized. J is TRBJ2-7 and V is TRBV4-2; 8 bases agree with TRBD2. V gave up 4 bases and J gave up 0 bases; unmatched junction bases: 8. The germline gives CDR1 LGHNA, CDR2 YNFKEQ. CDR3 length equals 16 residues. The CDR3 region has the DNA TGTGCCAGCAGCCTTGTCGGGGGGGCTTCCTCCTACGAGCAGTACTTC. This translates into CASSLVGGASSYEQYF.

V gene TRBV30 combines with J gene TRBJ1-6, with D possibly matching TRBD1 (6 bases). Between the trimmed V and J ends, which lost 7 bases and 6 bases, there was a span of 13 bases. Germline lookup yields CDR1 GTSNPN and CDR2 SVGIG (reference sequence). This CDR3 has 13 residues. CDR3 amino acids: CASSPRGNSPLHF. The CDR3 bases are TGTGCCTCGAGCCCCAGGGGTAATTCACCCCTCCACTTT.

The CDR3 sequence: CAASRGGLAVADTQYF. The CDR3 DNA follows: TGTGCCGCCAGCAGAGGGGGGCTAGCGGTTGCAGATACGCAGTATTTT. J is TRBJ2-3 and V is TRBV25-1, with D possibly matching TRBD2 (7 bases). V was shortened by 11 bases and J by 4 bases, with 25 bases between the two germline ends. The CDR3 contains 16 residues. The germline gives CDR1 MGHDK, CDR2 SYGVNS.

The CDR3 DNA sequence: TGTGCCAGCAGCTTCGGACACCTCACAGATACGCAGTATTTT. Protein: CASSFGHLTDTQYF. V is TRBV7-3 and J is TRBJ2-3, with a tentative D call TRBD1 (5 bases). V was cut by 3 bases and J by 2 bases, with 9 bases left in between. The germline V gene encodes CDR1 SGHTA and CDR2 FQGTGA. This CDR3 spans 14 amino acids.